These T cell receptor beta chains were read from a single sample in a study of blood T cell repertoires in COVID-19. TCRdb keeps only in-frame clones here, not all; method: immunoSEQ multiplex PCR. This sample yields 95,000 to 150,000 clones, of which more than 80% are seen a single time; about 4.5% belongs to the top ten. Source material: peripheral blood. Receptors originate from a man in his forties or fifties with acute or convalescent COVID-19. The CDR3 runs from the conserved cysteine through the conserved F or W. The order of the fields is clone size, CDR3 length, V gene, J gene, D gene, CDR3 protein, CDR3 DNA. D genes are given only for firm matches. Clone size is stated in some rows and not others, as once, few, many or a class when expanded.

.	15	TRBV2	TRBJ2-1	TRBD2	CASTQAGGSYNEQFF	TGTGCCAGCACCCAAGCGGGAGGATCCTACAATGAGCAGTTCTTC
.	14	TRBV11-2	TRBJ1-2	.	CASSPRGGNDGYTF	TGTGCCAGCAGCCCGAGGGGGGGAAACGATGGCTACACCTTC
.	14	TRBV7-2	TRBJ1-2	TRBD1	CASSSQQGTYGYTF	TGTGCCAGCAGCTCCCAACAGGGGACCTATGGCTACACCTTC
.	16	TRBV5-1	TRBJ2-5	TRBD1	CASSSRTGGVVETQYF	TGCGCCAGCAGCTCCCGGACAGGGGGGGTGGTGGAGACCCAGTACTTC
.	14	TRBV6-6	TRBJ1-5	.	CASIGGANNQPQHF	TGTGCCAGCATCGGAGGGGCCAACAATCAGCCCCAGCATTTT
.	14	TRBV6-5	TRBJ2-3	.	CASSYRQSTDTQYF	TGTGCCAGCAGTTACCGTCAGAGCACAGATACGCAGTATTTT
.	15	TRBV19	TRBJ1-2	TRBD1	CASSITPQGAWGYTF	TGTGCCAGTAGTATAACCCCACAGGGGGCATGGGGCTACACCTTC
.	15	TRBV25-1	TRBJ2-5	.	CASSPYRGEQETQYF	TGTGCCAGCAGCCCCTATCGGGGAGAACAAGAGACCCAGTACTTC
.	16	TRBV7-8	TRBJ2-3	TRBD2	CASSLVAGGETDTQYF	TGTGCCAGCAGCTTAGTTGCGGGGGGGGAAACAGATACGCAGTATTTT
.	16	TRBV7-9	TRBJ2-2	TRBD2	CASSKTSGTITGELFF	TGTGCCAGCAGCAAAACTAGCGGGACCATCACCGGGGAGCTGTTTTTT
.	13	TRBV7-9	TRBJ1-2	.	CASSLPDRGGYTF	TGTGCCAGCAGCTTACCCGACAGAGGTGGCTACACCTTC
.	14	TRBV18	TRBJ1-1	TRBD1	CASSPDRGKTEAFF	TGTGCCAGCTCGCCGGACAGGGGGAAGACTGAAGCTTTCTTT
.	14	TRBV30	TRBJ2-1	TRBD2	CACTGGGTYNEQFF	TGTGCCTGTACAGGCGGGGGGACCTACAATGAGCAGTTCTTC
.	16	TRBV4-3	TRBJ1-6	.	CASSQDISRGNSPLHF	TGCGCCAGCAGCCAAGATATAAGCAGGGGTAATTCACCCCTCCACTTT
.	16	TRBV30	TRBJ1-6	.	CAWSVIVSSYNSPLHF	TGTGCCTGGAGTGTGATAGTGAGCTCCTATAATTCACCCCTCCACTTT
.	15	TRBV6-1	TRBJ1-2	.	CASSEQGLVNYGYTF	TGTGCCAGCAGTGAGCAGGGTCTCGTAAACTATGGCTACACCTTC
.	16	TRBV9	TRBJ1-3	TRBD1	CASSFQGGGSGNTIYF	TGTGCCAGCAGCTTTCAGGGGGGTGGCTCTGGAAACACCATATATTTT
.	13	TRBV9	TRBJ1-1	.	CASSEGVSTEAFF	TGTGCCAGCAGCGAAGGGGTGAGCACTGAAGCTTTCTTT
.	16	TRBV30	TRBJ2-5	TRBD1	CAWSLRTGGNGETQYF	TGTGCCTGGAGTCTCCGGACAGGGGGAAACGGAGAGACCCAGTACTTC
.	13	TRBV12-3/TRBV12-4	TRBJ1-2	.	CASSLGAGVGYTF	TGTGCCAGCAGTTTAGGGGCCGGGGTTGGCTACACCTTC
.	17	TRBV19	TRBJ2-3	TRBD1	CASKDTGGSRGKDTQYF	TGTGCCAGTAAGGATACAGGGGGGTCTAGGGGAAAGGATACGCAGTATTTT
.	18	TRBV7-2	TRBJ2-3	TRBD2	CASSRTSNSGGARDTQYF	TGTGCCAGCAGCCGGACCTCTAATAGCGGGGGGGCTAGGGATACGCAGTATTTT
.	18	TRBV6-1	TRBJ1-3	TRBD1	CASSEHDPSGGGGNTIYF	TGTGCCAGCAGTGAACACGACCCTTCAGGGGGCGGTGGAAACACCATATATTTT
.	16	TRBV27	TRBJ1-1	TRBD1	CASSPFPGQGYTEAFF	TGTGCCAGCAGTCCCTTCCCGGGACAGGGTTACACTGAAGCTTTCTTT
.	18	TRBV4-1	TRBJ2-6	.	CASSQDGLPVKRANVLTF	TGCGCCAGCAGCCAAGATGGGCTCCCGGTGAAAAGGGCCAACGTCCTGACTTTC
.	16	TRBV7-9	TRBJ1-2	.	CASSHTDRQENYGYTF	TGTGCCAGCAGCCATACGGACAGACAGGAGAACTATGGCTACACCTTC
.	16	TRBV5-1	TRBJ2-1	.	CASSLGARLANNEQFF	TGCGCCAGCAGCTTGGGTGCTCGGCTAGCAAACAATGAGCAGTTCTTC
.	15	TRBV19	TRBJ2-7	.	CASSPAGHYSYEQYF	TGTGCCAGTAGTCCAGCGGGACACTACTCCTACGAGCAGTACTTC
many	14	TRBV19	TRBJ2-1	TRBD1	CASSPGTGAVEQFF	TGTGCCAGTAGTCCTGGGACAGGGGCCGTTGAGCAGTTCTTC
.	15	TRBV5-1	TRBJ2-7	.	CASSLSPLVSYEQYF	TGCGCCAGCAGCTTGAGCCCCCTTGTATCCTACGAGCAGTACTTC
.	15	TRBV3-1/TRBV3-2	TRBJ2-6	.	CASSLHHSGANVLTF	TGTGCCAGCAGCCTACACCACTCTGGGGCCAACGTCCTGACTTTC
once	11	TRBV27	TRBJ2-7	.	CASSSSYEQYF	TGTGCCAGCAGTTCTTCCTACGAGCAGTACTTC
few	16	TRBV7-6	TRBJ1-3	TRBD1	CASSSGTGYSGNTIYF	TGTGCCAGCAGCTCGGGGACAGGGTACTCTGGAAACACCATATATTTT
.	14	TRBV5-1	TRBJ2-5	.	CASSIEGVQETQYF	TGCGCCAGCAGTATCGAGGGGGTACAAGAGACCCAGTACTTC
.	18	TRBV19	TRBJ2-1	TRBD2	CASSIDAGTSGFYNEQFF	TGTGCCAGTAGTATAGATGCGGGGACTAGCGGGTTTTACAATGAGCAGTTCTTC
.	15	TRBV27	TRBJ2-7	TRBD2	CASRKRNSGAYEQYF	TGTGCCAGCAGGAAAAGGAATAGCGGGGCCTACGAGCAGTACTTC
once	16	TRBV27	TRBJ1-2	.	CASSPGGTPRGRGYTF	TGTGCCAGCAGTCCGGGGGGGACCCCCCGAGGAAGAGGCTACACCTTC
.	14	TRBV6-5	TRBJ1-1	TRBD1	CASSLDRGPTEAFF	TGTGCCAGCAGTTTGGACAGGGGGCCAACTGAAGCTTTCTTT
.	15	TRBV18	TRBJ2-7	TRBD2	CASSSPAGGLREQYF	TGTGCCAGCTCATCACCGGCGGGGGGTTTGCGCGAGCAGTACTTC
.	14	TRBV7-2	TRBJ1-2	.	CASSFQVANYGYTF	TGTGCCAGCAGCTTCCAGGTAGCTAACTATGGCTACACCTTC
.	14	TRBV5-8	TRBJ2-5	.	CASSFSPRRETQYF	TGTGCCAGCAGCTTCTCACCGAGGCGAGAGACCCAGTACTTC